This TCR beta chain was sequenced in a study of glioma-infiltrating T cells after dendritic cell vaccination. The table came from immunoSEQ multiplex PCR; TCRdb's copy has only in-frame clones and leaves some out. The table lists tens of thousands of clones, around 83% of them singletons. Described time point: after dendritic cell vaccination, including at tumor progression/relapse. The source of this sequence is a human donor with glioblastoma. The sample in question was blood, obtained after dendritic cell vaccination.

The CDR3 nucleotides are TGTGCCAGCACAAGGACTAGTGGGGGGCAAGAGACCCAGTACTTC. Translating gives CASTRTSGGQETQYF. The chain couples TRBV6-5 to TRBJ2-5; 7 bases fit TRBD2. The trim removed 7 bases at V and 2 bases at J, leaving 10 bases unmatched. The CDR3 loop spans 15 amino acids. CDR1 is MNHEY, CDR2 SVGAGI, per germline.